This TCR beta chain was obtained from a study of cytomegalovirus exposure and HLA in healthy donors (dated by TCRdb to 2015 to 2018). At the level of the whole study: An earlier analysis of around 600 of the donors reported approximately 290 Gb of sequence data and some 120 million unique TCR beta sequences from approximately 180 million T cells. The study profiled the T cell repertoires of 666 subjects by immunosequencing and related them to cytomegalovirus serostatus. To predict cytomegalovirus infection status, the study brought together high-throughput TCR immunosequencing, statistical association of individual TCRs with disease status, and machine learning. The study aimed to test whether signatures of past pathogen exposure could be identified by cataloging public T cell receptors. To decide whether each TCR beta V gene segment behaved as functional or pseudogenic, an earlier analysis of fewer than 750 of the donors relied on high-throughput TCR beta sequencing. An early release that covered several hundred HLA-typed donors contained approximately 300 gigabases of sequencing data and around 85 million unique TCR sequences. HLA typing included class I and class II loci at four-digit resolution. Among 398 genotyped donors of the cohort, an average of roughly 240,000 unique TCR beta nucleotide sequences were sequenced per donor, 15% to 20% of them non-productive. Every repertoire in the discovery cohort had been generated on one and the same sequencing platform. Roughly five DR-DQ haplotypes were handled as single units for association and clustering, since linkage in the cohort was strong. In a later genetic analysis, genome-wide SNP genotypes for about three fifths of the 666 donors were used, and that subset was treated as a discovery cohort. A later analysis re-examined previously published TCR beta repertoires from about 700 donors and added high-resolution HLA genotyping to investigate patterns of TCR occurrence. The number of typed donors differed by locus: roughly 629-640 for A, B, C, DRB1 and DQB1; 500 to 550 for DQA1; some 610 for DPA1; and approximately 450 for DPB1. Rather than using new phenotypic data, the later analysis identified candidate immune exposures from TCR beta sequences and from how often those sequences occurred across donors. In addition to the first cohort of several hundred subjects, a separate validation cohort of approximately 130 different subjects was used. Donor age, sex, ethnicity and CMV serostatus were compiled together with the repertoire data. Of the roughly 420 genotyped donors, roughly 80% were placed in the genetic ancestry cluster associated with self-reported Caucasian donors.

Library generation was performed with the immunoSEQ multiplex PCR assay. For the multiplex PCR, a mixture combining 60 forward primers for TCR Vbeta segments and 13 reverse primers for TCR Jbeta segments was used. The CDR3 region of rearranged TCR beta genes was amplified from genomic DNA by a multiplex PCR assay. On the Illumina HiSeq System, the amplified TCR beta libraries were sequenced as 87-base-pair reads. Concerning the study's data processing: Across the 670 or so repertoires, a later analysis counted tens of millions of unique TCR beta chains, roughly 11 million of which were shared by at least two donors. Raw reads were error-corrected and collapsed into unique sequences with a nearest-neighbor algorithm that merged closely related sequences to remove PCR and sequencing errors. To assign V, D and J gene segments, CDR3 sequences were aligned to IMGT reference sequences. For a sequence to be retained, a match of at least six nucleotides was required to both a V gene segment and a J gene segment. Rearrangements were called productive when the CDR3 lacked stop codons and stayed in frame with V and J; all others were non-productive. CDR3 was defined according to IMGT convention as the region running from the second conserved V-encoded cysteine to the conserved J-encoded phenylalanine. Sequences without an unambiguous match to a single V gene segment were excluded from the earlier analysis of a few hundred of the donors. In an earlier analysis of several hundred of the donors, V segments were called functional above 56.7% productive rearrangements and were called segregating when the between-donor standard deviation exceeded 5%. A statistical classification framework was developed to diagnose cytomegalovirus status using the catalog of TCR beta chain sequences. In a later analysis, V and J genes were assigned by comparing TCR nucleotide sequences against IMGT/GENE-DB human TR gene sequences. A later analysis assigned CDR3 sequences and most-parsimonious VDJ recombination scenarios with the TCRdist pipeline. In a later analysis, each TCR beta chain was defined by its CDR3 amino acid sequence together with its V-gene family, and reads without a unique V-gene family were excluded. In a later analysis, nearly 600 highly shared, low-generation-probability nucleotide sequences were removed to address suspected cross-contamination and a sequencing artifact. A later analysis calculated a clonal expansion index for each public chain from normalized within-repertoire ranks of inferred template counts. In a later analysis, generation probabilities were computed with a VDJ recombination model fitted to out-of-frame rearrangements, and the resulting probabilities were checked against IGoR. In a later analysis, hypergeometric tests were used to score TCR-TCR, TCR-HLA and TCR-CMV co-occurrence, with a repertoire-size bias correction applied to TCR pairs. False discovery rates were estimated in a later analysis by permuting HLA or CMV assignments 20 times. A later analysis grouped co-occurring TCRs with DBSCAN, adding TCRdist sequence similarity when clustering within HLA-allele-positive subsets. Repertoires with fewer than 30,000 or more than 120,000 public chains were left out of co-occurrence clustering, as were about 5 repertoires with anomalous nucleotide sharing. TCRdb's version of the immuneACCESS table is confined to in-frame rearrangements and falls short of the full clone set. An unresolved V gene accounts for under half of the shortfall where checked; the remainder is of unknown origin. From that table come the V and J calls and clone size; the DNA was used to work out D and trimming. The sample table lists about 140,000 clones, about 84% of them with a count of one. Of the sample, roughly 2.4% is held by the ten largest clones.

The CDR3 has 15 amino acids, counting the end cysteine and phenylalanine. Only CDR3 DNA remains: 45 bases, in frame from the first base. The germline V gene gives CDR1 as MDHEN and CDR2 as SYDVKM. Compared with germline, V lacks 2 bases and J lacks 6 bases; bases without a gene match: 9. The full study reports these points: A cluster of highly shared sequence variants was judged likely to be a technical artifact of the sequencing pipeline. A later analysis found that HLA-associated TCR beta chains were more clonally expanded and had lower generation probabilities than equally common non-associated chains. A further reported finding was that TCR beta sequences accurately predicted the HLA-A and HLA-B alleles for most subjects in the first cohort. Linkage disequilibrium might explain the correlated functional status among segregating V segments, but an unknown experimental factor could not be ruled out. In this cohort, only TCR beta chains were sequenced, and detectable features were limited by the absence of alpha or paired-chain data. When HLA alleles, especially DR and DQ, strongly co-occurred, attributing TCR associations to individual alleles was difficult. A few of the identified cytomegalovirus-associated TCR beta chains were confirmed in vitro to be specific for cytomegalovirus antigens. The authors suggested that the approach could potentially be extended to other disease states and immunological phenotypes. In an earlier analysis of around 600 of the donors, most TCR beta V segments were observed in productive rearrangements about 87% or about 30% of the time, broadly matching IMGT annotations. For the cohort, immune exposure information was limited to CMV serostatus. Cytomegalovirus status was reported to be diagnosed by the classifier with high specificity and sensitivity in both the original and validation cohorts. Specific HLA alleles were associated with 15,000 to 20,000 TCR beta sequences at a false discovery rate of 0.05 in a later analysis. Because some donors lacked HLA typing at each locus, the association tests relied only on the typed subset. An association between a missense DCLRE1C variant and V-gene and J-gene trimming of TCR beta chains was found in a later genetic analysis and replicated in an independent cohort. According to a later analysis, parvovirus B19, influenza, CMV and Epstein-Barr virus appeared linked to several top co-occurrence clusters. In a later analysis, TCR association rates were found to vary across HLA loci, with the most associated TCRs seen for DRB1 alleles and the fewest for HLA-C alleles. The earlier analysis of a few hundred of the donors excluded 15 to 20 rarely observed V segments, including chromosome 9 orphons, because counts were too low. According to a later analysis, most CMV-associated TCR beta chains appeared to be HLA-restricted, and the HLA associations seemed to be driven largely by CMV exposure. Sequencing depth was assumed to be roughly uniform across donors in the presence/absence analyses, though that assumption may not hold. A total of 150 or so TCR beta chains were listed by the study as associated with cytomegalovirus. Compared with the 666-donor mean, donors in an Asian-associated ancestry cluster had fewer N-insertions in productive TCRs, according to a later genetic analysis. Across donors, most TCR sequences were observed very rarely, whereas some public TCRs were present in many individuals. Some IMGT-functional V segments, including TRBV6-2 and TRBV6-3, could not be told apart with the 87-base-pair reads, so those segments were excluded.

The cohort was made up of 666 healthy bone marrow donors. At the time of sampling, every cohort member was nominally healthy, though immune exposures that went unrecorded were likely present. The donor was CMV seronegative and was included in the group of over 300 seronegative cohort members. Each donor provided a peripheral blood sample, and peripheral blood mononuclear cells were used for TCR beta sequencing. The Qiagen DNeasy Blood Extraction Kit was used to extract genomic DNA from the blood cell samples. As concerns this clone: The clone's antigen remains unknown. Qualities for individual bases were not recorded, and no much larger clone is one base off.

The TCR sequence derives from a man aged 50-59 years in good health and CMV-seronegative. This chain joins TRBV28 to TRBJ1-2; a stretch of 7 junction bases matches TRBD1. The sequencing sample was made of PBMCs. The DNA is TGTGCCAGCAGTTTACTTATCGGGCAGGGGGATGGCTACACCTTC. The encoded protein is CASSLLIGQGDGYTF.